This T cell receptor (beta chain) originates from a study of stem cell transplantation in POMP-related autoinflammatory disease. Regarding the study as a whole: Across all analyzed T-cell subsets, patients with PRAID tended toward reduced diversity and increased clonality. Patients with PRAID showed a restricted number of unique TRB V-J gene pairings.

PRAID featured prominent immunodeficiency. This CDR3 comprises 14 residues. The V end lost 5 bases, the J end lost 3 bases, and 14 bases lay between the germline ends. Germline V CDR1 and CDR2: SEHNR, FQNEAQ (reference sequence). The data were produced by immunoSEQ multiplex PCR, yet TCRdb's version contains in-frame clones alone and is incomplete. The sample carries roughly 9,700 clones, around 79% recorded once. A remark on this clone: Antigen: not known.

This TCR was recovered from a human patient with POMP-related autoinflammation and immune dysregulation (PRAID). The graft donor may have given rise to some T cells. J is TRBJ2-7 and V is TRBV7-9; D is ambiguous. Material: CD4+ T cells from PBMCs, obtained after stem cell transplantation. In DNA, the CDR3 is TGTGCCAGCAGCCCAACCTGGACCGTCTACGAGCAGTACTTC. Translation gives CASSPTWTVYEQYF.